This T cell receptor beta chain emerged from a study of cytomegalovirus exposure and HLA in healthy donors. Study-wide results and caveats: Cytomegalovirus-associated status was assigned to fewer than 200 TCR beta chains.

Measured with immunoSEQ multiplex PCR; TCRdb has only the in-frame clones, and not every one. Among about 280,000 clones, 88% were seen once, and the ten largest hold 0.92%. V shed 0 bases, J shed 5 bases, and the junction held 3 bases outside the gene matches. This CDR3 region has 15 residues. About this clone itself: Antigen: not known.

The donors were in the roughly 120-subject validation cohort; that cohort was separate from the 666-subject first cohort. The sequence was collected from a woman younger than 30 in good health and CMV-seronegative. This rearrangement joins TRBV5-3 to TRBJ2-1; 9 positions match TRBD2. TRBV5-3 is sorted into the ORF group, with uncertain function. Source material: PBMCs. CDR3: CARSLGSGRDNEQFF. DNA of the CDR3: TGTGCCAGAAGCTTGGGTAGCGGGAGAGACAATGAGCAGTTCTTC.